This TCR beta chain was sequenced for a study of vaccination effects on CD4 cells after COVID-19. General study points: Late after vaccination, infection- and vaccine-induced clones showed marked clonal contraction.

To note about this clone: Its specificity is unknown.

Expansion with viral peptide pools was applied to antigen-specific CD4+ T cells by the ViraFEST assay prior to sequencing. It was after approximately 11 days of culture that CD4+ T cells were isolated. Recipients of the vaccine had no prior SARS-CoV-2 infection and negative nucleocapsid antibodies. This CDR3 has 13 amino acids. The V gene lost 5 bases and the J gene lost 7 bases, with 14 bases spanning the gap. Germline CDR1 is SGHTA and CDR2 is FQGTGA. TCRdb's copy holds only in-frame clones and misses some; the assay was immunoSEQ multiplex PCR. The sample includes 70,000 to 75,000 clones, around 76% of them seen just once.

This receptor was obtained from a human donor who received a COVID-19 vaccine. The chain links TRBV7-3 to TRBJ2-5, with D perhaps given as TRBD1 or TRBD2 (6 bases each). This sample comprised CD4+ T cells from PBMCs cultured with HCoV-OC43 spike peptides, obtained before COVID-19 vaccination. The subset is: HCoV-OC43 spike overlapping peptide pool stimulation. CDR3 nucleotides: TGTGCCAGCAGCCCCGACAGGCGGGGGACCCAGTACTTC. This translates into CASSPDRRGTQYF.